Listed below are T cell receptor beta chains from one sample, sequenced in a study of shared clonotypes between healthy human individuals. This table comes from immunoSEQ multiplex PCR, and its TCRdb copy is limited to in-frame clones, with some not included. The data hold around 1.9 million clones, with roughly 91% observed a single time. Source material: naive CD8+ T cells from PBMCs. The receptors were gathered from a man aged 18-30 years in good health. Some clones in this sample may be carry-over from other donors' samples. Each CDR3 is given with its conserved first and last residue. A D gene is named only where the DNA matches it firmly. The listing skips clone size in some rows; elsewhere it reads once, few, many or a size class.

abundance | j_gene | d_gene | v_gene | CDR3aa | CDR3nt
NA | TRBJ2-2 | TRBD2 | TRBV11-2 | CASSRLARELFF | TGTGCCAGCAGCAGACTAGCCCGGGAGCTGTTTTTT
NA | TRBJ2-5 | TRBD2 | TRBV5-1 | CASSLQREGYVQETQYF | TGCGCCAGCAGCTTACAGCGGGAGGGATATGTGCAAGAGACCCAGTACTTC
NA | TRBJ2-7 | NA | TRBV30 | CAWRSTFTPYEQYF | TGTGCCTGGAGGAGCACTTTCACCCCCTACGAGCAGTACTTC
NA | TRBJ2-7 | TRBD2 | TRBV19 | CASSIAVGGPYEQYF | TGTGCCAGTAGTATAGCAGTGGGAGGGCCCTACGAGCAGTACTTC
NA | TRBJ2-3 | NA | TRBV5-6 | CASSLRTDTQYF | TGTGCCAGCAGCCTCCGCACAGATACGCAGTATTTT
NA | TRBJ2-1 | NA | TRBV27 | CASSQGGSYNEQFF | TGTGCCAGCAGCCAGGGCGGTTCCTACAATGAGCAGTTCTTC
NA | TRBJ1-5 | TRBD1 | TRBV11-2 | CASSLRAGGSNQPQHF | TGTGCCAGCAGCTTAAGAGCAGGGGGGAGCAATCAGCCCCAGCATTTT
NA | TRBJ1-4 | NA | TRBV7-8 | CASSSLQGIGEKLFF | TGTGCCAGCAGCTCTTTACAGGGAATTGGTGAAAAACTGTTTTTT
NA | TRBJ1-2 | NA | TRBV6-1 | CALQGSPPYGYTF | TGTGCCCTACAGGGCAGCCCTCCCTATGGCTACACCTTC
NA | TRBJ2-3 | TRBD2 | TRBV7-8 | CASSYRLAGDLTDTQYF | TGTGCCAGCAGCTACCGACTAGCGGGTGACTTAACAGATACGCAGTATTTT
NA | TRBJ2-7 | NA | TRBV28 | CASSFYALYEQYF | TGTGCCAGCAGTTTTTACGCACTCTACGAGCAGTACTTC
NA | TRBJ2-1 | NA | TRBV9 | CASSVSRYNEQFF | TGTGCCAGCAGCGTCTCCCGCTACAATGAGCAGTTCTTC
NA | TRBJ2-3 | NA | TRBV4-1 | CASRIIGGPSDTQYF | TGCGCCAGCAGGATTATTGGAGGGCCCTCAGATACGCAGTATTTT
NA | TRBJ2-7 | NA | TRBV28 | CASSPQGSSYEQYF | TGTGCCAGCAGTCCGCAGGGGAGCTCCTACGAGCAGTACTTC
NA | TRBJ1-1 | NA | TRBV19 | CASSIARVGGEYTEAFF | TGTGCCAGTAGTATAGCGAGGGTGGGGGGAGAATACACTGAAGCTTTCTTT
NA | TRBJ1-2 | NA | TRBV28 | CASQPPEGTYGYTF | TGTGCCAGTCAGCCCCCAGAGGGGACCTATGGCTACACCTTC
NA | TRBJ2-7 | NA | TRBV15 | CATSREGAEYEQYF | TGTGCCACCAGCAGGGAAGGGGCAGAATACGAGCAGTACTTC
once | TRBJ2-3 | NA | TRBV6-1 | CASSEWNHEGTDTQYF | TGTGCCAGCAGTGAATGGAACCACGAAGGCACAGATACGCAGTATTTT
NA | TRBJ2-7 | NA | TRBV5-6 | CASSLGRSGYEQYF | TGTGCCAGCAGCTTGGGAAGGTCCGGCTACGAGCAGTACTTC
NA | TRBJ1-3 | NA | TRBV2 | CASSEEGPPVPLGNTIYF | TGTGCCAGCAGTGAAGAGGGACCGCCAGTTCCCCTCGGAAACACCATATATTTT
NA | TRBJ2-2 | NA | TRBV28 | CASSLPGNTGELFF | TGTGCCAGCAGTTTACCAGGGAACACCGGGGAGCTGTTTTTT
NA | TRBJ2-3 | TRBD2 | TRBV9 | CASSVVPGGHITDTQYF | TGTGCCAGCAGCGTAGTTCCGGGGGGGCATATCACAGATACGCAGTATTTT
once | TRBJ2-1 | TRBD2 | TRBV2 | CASSQGTSGRENEQFF | TGTGCCAGCAGCCAGGGGACTAGCGGGAGGGAAAATGAGCAGTTCTTC
NA | TRBJ2-1 | NA | TRBV4-2 | CASSHDNEQFF | TGTGCCAGCAGCCACGACAATGAGCAGTTCTTC
NA | TRBJ1-5 | TRBD1 | TRBV6-1 | CASRQGGGNQPQHF | TGTGCCAGCCGACAGGGTGGGGGCAATCAGCCCCAGCATTTT
NA | TRBJ2-1 | TRBD2 | TRBV28 | CASSRTSGRSYNEQFF | TGTGCCAGCAGTAGAACTAGCGGGAGGAGCTACAATGAGCAGTTCTTC
NA | TRBJ1-5 | NA | TRBV27 | CASSYQHPGLSNQPQHF | TGTGCCAGCAGTTACCAACATCCAGGGTTAAGCAATCAGCCCCAGCATTTT
NA | TRBJ2-7 | NA | TRBV4-1 | CASSHLTREQYF | TGCGCCAGCAGCCACCTAACTCGGGAGCAGTACTTC
NA | TRBJ1-5 | NA | TRBV7-2 | CASSLRRGWDSNQPQHF | TGTGCCAGCAGCTTAAGGCGAGGGTGGGATAGCAATCAGCCCCAGCATTTT
NA | TRBJ1-1 | NA | TRBV6-1 | CASSERGNTEAFF | TGTGCCAGCAGTGAGAGGGGGAACACTGAAGCTTTCTTT
NA | TRBJ2-7 | NA | TRBV28 | CAMGSGVGEQYF | TGTGCCATGGGGTCGGGGGTCGGCGAGCAGTACTTC
NA | TRBJ2-1 | NA | TRBV30 | CAWEGVALRRDEQFF | TGTGCCTGGGAGGGCGTGGCTCTCCGTCGAGATGAGCAGTTCTTC
NA | TRBJ1-1 | NA | TRBV10-3 | CAISDVPGRKNTEAFF | TGTGCCATCAGTGACGTGCCAGGGAGGAAAAACACTGAAGCTTTCTTT
NA | TRBJ2-5 | TRBD2 | TRBV9 | CASSASGTSGRKETQYF | TGTGCCAGCAGCGCCTCCGGGACTAGCGGGAGGAAAGAGACCCAGTACTTC
NA | TRBJ2-3 | NA | TRBV5-4 | CASSLRRESTDTQYF | TGTGCCAGCAGCTTGAGACGCGAATCCACAGATACGCAGTATTTT
NA | TRBJ1-1 | TRBD1 | TRBV25-1 | CASRPTGPRGTEAFF | TGTGCCAGCCGACCAACCGGGCCCAGGGGGACTGAAGCTTTCTTT
NA | TRBJ2-1 | TRBD1 | TRBV7-2 | CASRYRGHEQFF | TGTGCCAGCAGGTACAGGGGGCATGAGCAGTTCTTC
NA | TRBJ2-7 | NA | TRBV5-1 | CASSLWTGSYEQYF | TGCGCCAGCAGCTTATGGACGGGGTCCTACGAGCAGTACTTC
NA | TRBJ2-3 | NA | TRBV16 | CASSQSTGDGTDTQYF | TGTGCCAGCAGCCAATCGACGGGAGATGGCACAGATACGCAGTATTTT
NA | TRBJ2-1 | NA | TRBV10-1 | CASSEGVSYNEQFF | TGCGCCAGCAGTGAGGGGGTCAGCTACAATGAGCAGTTCTTC
NA | TRBJ2-1 | TRBD1 | TRBV30 | CAWRGTGTPYNEQFF | TGTGCCTGGAGGGGGACAGGGACTCCATACAATGAGCAGTTCTTC
NA | TRBJ2-1 | TRBD2 | TRBV7-6 | CASVLLAGVNSYNEQFF | TGTGCCAGCGTCTTGTTAGCGGGAGTTAATTCCTACAATGAGCAGTTCTTC
NA | TRBJ1-2 | NA | TRBV29-1 | CSVIYGNREASNYGYTF | TGCAGCGTTATATACGGGAACCGAGAGGCTTCTAACTATGGCTACACCTTC